This TCR beta chain was captured in a study of radiotherapy plus CTLA-4 blockade in lung cancer. About the research overall: Disease control was achieved by 31% of patients, and objective responses by 15% to 20%. Study-level points and caveats: TCR clones from tumors expanded in blood after radiotherapy plus ipilimumab.

Trimming removed 5 bases from V and 6 bases from J, with 9 bases in between. Germline lookup yields CDR1 SGHVS and CDR2 FQNEAQ. CDR3 size: 12 residues. Data came from immunoSEQ multiplex PCR; TCRdb stores just in-frame clones and leaves some out. The sample yields 27,000 or so clones, about 77% seen once. This clone was observed a single time. Its antigen remains unidentified. Sample: peripheral blood, taken from a patient treated with radiotherapy plus ipilimumab. This TCR came from a human donor with non-small cell lung cancer that progressed on radiotherapy plus ipilimumab. The gene calls are TRBV7-8 and TRBJ2-3; D gene unclear. In nucleotides, the CDR3 is TGTGCCAGCAGCCTATTGACGGATACGCAGTATTTT. Translating it yields CASSLLTDTQYF. Looking up the rest from reference TRBV7-8 and TRBJ2-3 gives the full variable domain: GAGVSQSPRYKVAKRGQDVALRCDPISGHVSLFWYQQALGQGPEFLTYFQNEAQLDKSGLPSDRFFAERPEGSVSTLKIQRTQQEDSAVYLCASSLLTDTQYFGPGTRLTVL.